The clone carrying this T cell receptor beta chain appeared a single time. Antigen: not known. Use of 60 Vbeta and 13 Jbeta primers characterized the PCR. Generated by immunoSEQ multiplex PCR, the TCRdb table keeps only in-frame clones and is missing some. There are approximately 100,000 clones in the sample; 70% to 80% occur only once, and less than 3.5% lies in the top ten. V shed 5 bases and J shed 2 bases, with 16 bases lying between them. This CDR3 is 16 amino acids long. Germline V gene sequence: CDR1 SGHVS, CDR2 FNYEAQ. The sample is drawn from a study of cytomegalovirus exposure and HLA in healthy donors. Study-wide points: In a later analysis, approximately 18,000 TCR beta sequences were associated with HLA alleles at 0.05 false discovery rate.

The V call is TRBV7-6, the J call TRBJ2-1; D is perhaps TRBD1 (6 bases). Sequencing input: PBMCs. This clonotype was obtained from a female donor in good health and CMV-seronegative. The DNA of the CDR3 is TGTGCCAGCAGCCGAACGACAGGCATAGCCTACAATGAGCAGTTCTTC. Amino acid sequence: CASSRTTGIAYNEQFF. Full variable domain (rest looked up from reference TRBV7-6 and TRBJ2-1): GAGVSQSPRYKVTKRGQDVALRCDPISGHVSLYWYRQALGQGPEFLTYFNYEAQQDKSGLPNDRFSAERPEGSISTLTIQRTEQRDSAMYRCASSRTTGIAYNEQFFGPGTRLTVL.